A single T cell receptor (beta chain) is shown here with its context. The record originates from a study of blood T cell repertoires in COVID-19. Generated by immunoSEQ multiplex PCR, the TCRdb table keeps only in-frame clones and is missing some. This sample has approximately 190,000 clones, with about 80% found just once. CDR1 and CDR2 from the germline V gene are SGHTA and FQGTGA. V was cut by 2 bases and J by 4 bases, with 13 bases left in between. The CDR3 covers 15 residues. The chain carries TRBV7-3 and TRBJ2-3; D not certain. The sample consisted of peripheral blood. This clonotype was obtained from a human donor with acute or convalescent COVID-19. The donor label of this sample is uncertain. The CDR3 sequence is CASSLGAAQPDTQYF. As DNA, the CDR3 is TGTGCCAGCAGCTTAGGCGCTGCACAGCCAGATACGCAGTATTTT.